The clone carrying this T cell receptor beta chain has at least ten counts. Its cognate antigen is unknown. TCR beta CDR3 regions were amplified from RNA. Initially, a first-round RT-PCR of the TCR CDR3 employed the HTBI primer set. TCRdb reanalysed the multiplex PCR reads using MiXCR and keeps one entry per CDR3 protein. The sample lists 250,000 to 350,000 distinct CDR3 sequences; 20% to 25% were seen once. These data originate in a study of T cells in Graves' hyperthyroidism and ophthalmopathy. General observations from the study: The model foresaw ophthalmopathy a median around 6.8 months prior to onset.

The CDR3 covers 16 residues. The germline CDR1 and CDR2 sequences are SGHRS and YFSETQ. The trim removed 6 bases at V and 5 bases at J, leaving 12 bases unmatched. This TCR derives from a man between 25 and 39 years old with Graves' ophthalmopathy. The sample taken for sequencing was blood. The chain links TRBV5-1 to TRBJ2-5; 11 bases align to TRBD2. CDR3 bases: TGCGCCAGCAAGCTTGGGTCTAGCGGGAGGATGGAGACCCAGTACTTC. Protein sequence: CASKLGSSGRMETQYF.